A selection of T cell receptor beta chains follows, all from one sample in a study of T cells in Graves' hyperthyroidism and ophthalmopathy. Each CDR3 protein is one row after TCRdb ran MiXCR on the multiplex PCR reads. The sample contains around 350,000 distinct CDR3 sequences, about 15% of which appear only once. Sequenced: blood. The origin of the receptors is an older woman with Graves' ophthalmopathy. The CDR3 runs from the conserved cysteine through the conserved F or W. Fields, in order: clone size, J gene, D gene, V gene, CDR3 DNA, CDR3 protein. The D gene is left open where the match is weak. Size is stated for part of the rows, as once, few or many counts, or as a class when the clone is expanded.

size: few; J: TRBJ2-1; D: TRBD2; V: TRBV9; DNA: TGTGCCAGCAGCGTAGGAAGTAGCGGGAGACCCAATGAGCAGTTCTTC; CDR3: CASSVGSSGRPNEQFF
size: many; J: TRBJ2-3; D: -; V: TRBV6-1; DNA: TGTGCCAGCAGTGCCCGTCACGGGACCTCCACAGATACGCAGTATTTT; CDR3: CASSARHGTSTDTQYF
size: many; J: TRBJ1-2; D: -; V: TRBV7-9; DNA: TGTGCCAGCAGCTTAGACGGATTTAACTATGGCTACACCTTC; CDR3: CASSLDGFNYGYTF
size: many; J: TRBJ2-7; D: -; V: TRBV11-2; DNA: TGTGCCAGCAGCTTACCAAACCCGACCTACGAGCAGTACTTC; CDR3: CASSLPNPTYEQYF
size: many; J: TRBJ1-6; D: -; V: TRBV5-1; DNA: TGCGCCAGCAGAAAGGGAGACCTGAATTCACCCCTCCACTTT; CDR3: CASRKGDLNSPLHF
size: many; J: TRBJ2-3; D: -; V: TRBV2; DNA: TGTGCCAGCAGTGAAGGTGTCGGTTTCCCCACAGATACGCAGTATTTT; CDR3: CASSEGVGFPTDTQYF
size: -; J: TRBJ1-3; D: -; V: TRBV12-3/TRBV12-4; DNA: TGTGCCAGCAGTTTCGGTGGGGAAACCATATATTTT; CDR3: CASSFGGETIYF
size: -; J: TRBJ2-3; D: -; V: TRBV28; DNA: TGTGCCAGCAGTTTGGGGCAGGCCCCTAGCACAGATACGCAGTATTTT; CDR3: CASSLGQAPSTDTQYF
size: many; J: TRBJ1-1; D: -; V: TRBV7-9; DNA: TGTGCCAGCAGCTTAGGAGCCCCAGGGGAAGCTTTCTTT; CDR3: CASSLGAPGEAFF
size: many; J: TRBJ2-5; D: -; V: TRBV30; DNA: TGTGCCTGGAGTAAAACAGGGATGGGAGAGACCCAGTACTTC; CDR3: CAWSKTGMGETQYF
size: many; J: TRBJ2-2; D: -; V: TRBV9; DNA: TGTGCCAGCAGCGTAGGGGACCCTGGGGAGCTGTTTTTT; CDR3: CASSVGDPGELFF
size: many; J: TRBJ2-1; D: TRBD2; V: TRBV12-5; DNA: TGTGCTAGTGGCCAAAGCGGGAGTGGCTACAATGAGCAGTTCTTC; CDR3: CASGQSGSGYNEQFF
size: many; J: TRBJ2-3; D: -; V: TRBV3-1; DNA: TGTGCCAGCAGCCAAGACGGCCTAGCAGATACGCAGTATTTT; CDR3: CASSQDGLADTQYF
size: many; J: TRBJ2-1; D: -; V: TRBV28; DNA: TGTGCCAGCAGTTTAACCGGGGCAGATAGTGAGCAGTTCTTC; CDR3: CASSLTGADSEQFF
size: -; J: TRBJ2-2; D: -; V: TRBV14; DNA: TGTGCCAGCAGCCAAGAACCGGGGGGCATATCGACCGGGGAGCTGTTTTTT; CDR3: CASSQEPGGISTGELFF
size: -; J: TRBJ2-1; D: -; V: TRBV4-1; DNA: TGCGCCAGCAGCCAAGGGACCATAAACAATGAGCAGTTCTTC; CDR3: CASSQGTINNEQFF
size: few; J: TRBJ1-2; D: TRBD1; V: TRBV6-2/TRBV6-3; DNA: TGTGCCAGCAGTTACGTGGACAGGGGTGGCTACACCTTC; CDR3: CASSYVDRGGYTF
size: many; J: TRBJ2-1; D: -; V: TRBV7-9; DNA: TGTGCCAGCAGCTTAGTCCGCTACAATGAGCAGTTCTTC; CDR3: CASSLVRYNEQFF
size: many; J: TRBJ1-6; D: -; V: TRBV7-8; DNA: TGTGCCAGCAGCCAAGGGACAACCCTGGATTCACCCCTCCACTTT; CDR3: CASSQGTTLDSPLHF
size: -; J: TRBJ2-3; D: TRBD2; V: TRBV5-4; DNA: TGTGCCAGCAGCTTGGATGCGACTAGCGGGGGCACAGATACGCAGTATTTT; CDR3: CASSLDATSGGTDTQYF
size: -; J: TRBJ1-6; D: TRBD1; V: TRBV7-9; DNA: TGTGCCAGCAGCTTAGAGACAGGGGATCCACCCCTCCACTTT; CDR3: CASSLETGDPPLHF
size: many; J: TRBJ1-2; D: -; V: TRBV30; DNA: TGTGCCTGGAGTGTACGTGCCAGGGCTTACTATGGCTACACCTTC; CDR3: CAWSVRARAYYGYTF
size: -; J: TRBJ2-7; D: -; V: TRBV6-6; DNA: TGTGCCAGCAGTTACTCCGGACAGTCCTACGAGCAGTACTTC; CDR3: CASSYSGQSYEQYF
size: few; J: TRBJ1-2; D: -; V: TRBV5-4; DNA: TGTGCCAGCAGCCCCCCAAAGGGGTTGGTCGCTGATGGCTACACCTTC; CDR3: CASSPPKGLVADGYTF
size: many; J: TRBJ1-5; D: TRBD1; V: TRBV28; DNA: TGTGCCAGCAGTCCAGGGACAGGGGGTCGTTATAGCAATCAGCCCCAGCATTTT; CDR3: CASSPGTGGRYSNQPQHF
size: -; J: TRBJ1-2; D: -; V: TRBV7-9; DNA: TGTGCCAGCACCCTCTCGGAAGGGTTCCATGGCTACACCTTC; CDR3: CASTLSEGFHGYTF
size: -; J: TRBJ2-7; D: -; V: TRBV6-1; DNA: TGTGCCAGCAGACACGGAAGGGGGGGCTCCTACGAGCAGTACTTC; CDR3: CASRHGRGGSYEQYF
size: many; J: TRBJ2-3; D: -; V: TRBV12-3/TRBV12-4; DNA: TGTGCCAGCAATCCACAGGACTACACAGATACGCAGTATTTT; CDR3: CASNPQDYTDTQYF
size: many; J: TRBJ2-3; D: TRBD1; V: TRBV6-2/TRBV6-3; DNA: TGTGCCAGCAGTTACCGGGACAGCCCGGGCGTCGCAGATACGCAGTATTTT; CDR3: CASSYRDSPGVADTQYF
size: many; J: TRBJ2-1; D: -; V: TRBV3-1; DNA: TGTGCCAGCAGCCGACAGAGCTCCTACAATGAGCAGTTCTTC; CDR3: CASSRQSSYNEQFF
size: few; J: TRBJ2-1; D: -; V: TRBV14; DNA: TGTGCCAGCAGCCAACTTAGAGATGAGCAGTTCTTC; CDR3: CASSQLRDEQFF
size: few; J: TRBJ1-1; D: -; V: TRBV3-1; DNA: TGTGCCAGCAGCCAAGTGGGGGCAAGCACTGAAGCTTTCTTT; CDR3: CASSQVGASTEAFF
size: few; J: TRBJ2-3; D: -; V: TRBV9; DNA: TGTGCCAGCAGCGTAGAGGGTCCGGCAGATACGCAGTATTTT; CDR3: CASSVEGPADTQYF
size: many; J: TRBJ1-2; D: TRBD1; V: TRBV30; DNA: TGTGCCTGGACCCTAGGGCAGGGGGCTGATGGCTACACCTTC; CDR3: CAWTLGQGADGYTF
size: many; J: TRBJ1-6; D: -; V: TRBV2; DNA: TGTGCCAGCAGTCCCCGGGGGAGTAATTCACCCCTCCACTTT; CDR3: CASSPRGSNSPLHF
size: many; J: TRBJ1-5; D: -; V: TRBV2; DNA: TGTGCCAGCACTGATGGACACCCAAATCAGCCCCAGCATTTT; CDR3: CASTDGHPNQPQHF
size: many; J: TRBJ2-1; D: TRBD2; V: TRBV3-1; DNA: TGTGCCAGCAGTCGCAGACTAGCAAATGAGCAGTTCTTC; CDR3: CASSRRLANEQFF
size: many; J: TRBJ1-1; D: -; V: TRBV20-1; DNA: TGCAGCGCTAGGAGGGGGGGGGTGAACACTGAAGCTTTCTTT; CDR3: CSARRGGVNTEAFF
size: -; J: TRBJ2-5; D: TRBD1; V: TRBV19; DNA: TGTGCCAGTAGTATACAGGGGGCGGAAGAGACCCAGTACTTC; CDR3: CASSIQGAEETQYF
size: -; J: TRBJ2-5; D: TRBD2; V: TRBV28; DNA: TGTGCCAGCAGTTTTCCCCGGGCGGGAGGGCGGGAGACCCAGTACTTC; CDR3: CASSFPRAGGRETQYF
size: few; J: TRBJ2-1; D: TRBD2; V: TRBV19; DNA: TGTGCCAGTAGGGCCGGGACTAGCGGGAGTGGGACCTACAATGAGCAGTTCTTC; CDR3: CASRAGTSGSGTYNEQFF
size: many; J: TRBJ2-7; D: -; V: TRBV6-5; DNA: TGTGCCAGCAGTTACTGGGGCGAGCAGTACTTC; CDR3: CASSYWGEQYF
size: few; J: TRBJ2-1; D: TRBD2; V: TRBV12-3/TRBV12-4; DNA: TGTGCCAGCAGTTCCTCCGGGACTACCTTCGACGAGCAGTTCTTC; CDR3: CASSSSGTTFDEQFF
size: few; J: TRBJ1-1; D: -; V: TRBV4-1; DNA: TGCGCCAGCAGCCAAGGACGGGGTGGGGGGAACACTGAAGCTTTCTTT; CDR3: CASSQGRGGGNTEAFF
size: few; J: TRBJ2-1; D: TRBD2; V: TRBV5-1; DNA: TGCGCCAGCAGCTTGTTGCTAGCGGGAGACCTTCTTAGTGGGCCGAATGAGCAGTTCTTC; CDR3: CASSLLLAGDLLSGPNEQFF
size: -; J: TRBJ1-4; D: -; V: TRBV20-1; DNA: TGCAGTGCTAGAGTTCACCTCCAGGAAATTAATGAAAAACTGTTTTTT; CDR3: CSARVHLQEINEKLFF
size: -; J: TRBJ2-2; D: TRBD1; V: TRBV15; DNA: TGTGCCACCAGCAGAAGGGGGCTAGCCGGGGAGCTGTTTTTT; CDR3: CATSRRGLAGELFF